This T cell receptor (beta chain) stems from a study of cytomegalovirus exposure and HLA in healthy donors. Overall study findings and caveats: Cytomegalovirus-associated TCR beta chains were listed, numbering under 200. Sequencing likely generated an artifact that appeared as a cluster of highly shared sequence variants.

The PCR made use of 60 Vbeta and 13 Jbeta primers. The protocol was immunoSEQ multiplex PCR, while the TCRdb copy is restricted to in-frame clones and leaves out a portion. The top ten clones hold approximately 0.51% of a sample with 150,000 to 200,000 clones, roughly four fifths of them seen once. The donors were healthy bone marrow donors. V was trimmed by 5 bases and J by 7 bases, leaving 17 bases between them. Germline V gene lookup returns CDR1 MDHEN and CDR2 SYDVKM. CDR3 length: 14 residues. A note on this clone: Its antigen is currently unknown.

The sequenced sample was PBMCs. The receptor was derived from a woman aged 50 to 60 in good health and CMV-seronegative. The chain has TRBV28 and TRBJ1-2; D perhaps matches TRBD1 (6 bases). CDR3: CASSQPTGRLGYTF. Written as DNA, the CDR3 is TGTGCCAGCAGTCAACCAACAGGGCGGCTTGGCTACACCTTC.